This T cell receptor (beta chain) came from a study of human T cells and chemical hapten exposure. This clonotype came up many times. V was trimmed by 0 bases and J by 6 bases, leaving 15 bases between them. Germline values: CDR1 SGHRS, CDR2 YFSETQ. CDR3 length: 15 amino acids. TCRdb redid the calling of the RACE reads with MiXCR, one entry per CDR3 protein. The data show around 380,000 distinct CDR3 sequences, more than 4.5% seen once. The time point denotes: patch test 1, 2 weeks after DPC sensitization. Regarding treatment: therapeutic diphenylcyclopropenone sensitization with weekly scalp DPC. The receptor comes from a woman between 50 and 59 years old with alopecia areata. Some clones in this sample may be carry-over from other donors' samples. The source material was whole blood, sampled in connection with sensitization to the hapten diphenylcyclopropenone (DPC). The rearrangement joins TRBV5-1 to TRBJ1-2; D possibly corresponds to TRBD1 (5 bases). As DNA, the CDR3 is TGCGCCAGCAGCTTGGTGTCGTCAGGGATAAATGGCTACACCTTC. Protein sequence: CASSLVSSGINGYTF.